Below, 21 T cell receptor beta chains from the same sample are listed, as sequenced in a study of cytomegalovirus exposure and HLA in healthy donors. Primers: 60 Vbeta forward and 13 Jbeta reverse. Here immunoSEQ multiplex PCR was the method, and the copy in TCRdb shows in-frame clones only, minus some. The table includes about 220,000 clones, more than 60% detected once. Source material: PBMCs. The receptor source for this set is a woman under 40 in good health and CMV-seronegative.

In the case of this clone: The junction departs from the called germline gene at one end, perhaps through a read error. The chain combines TRBV7-9 with TRBJ2-7, with 9 bases aligning to TRBD2. Germline-derived CDR1 and CDR2 are SEHNR and FQNEAQ (reference sequence). The CDR3 loop spans 14 amino acids. The CDR3 DNA follows: TGTTCCAGCAGCACGAGCGGGAGGTTCTACGAGCAGTACTTC. Protein product: CSSSTSGRFYEQYF.

The chain links TRBV30 to TRBJ1-2, with D unclear. Germline CDR1 reads GTSNPN; CDR2 reads SVGIG (reference sequence). This CDR3 has 15 amino acids. The germline V and J ends were trimmed by 0 bases and 7 bases, with 18 bases remaining between them. The CDR3, as DNA: TGTGCCTGGAGTGTCTCTGAGCGGGGAATCAGTGGCTACACCTTC. This codes for CAWSVSERGISGYTF.

The rearrangement links TRBV11-3 to TRBJ2-6; D call uncertain. Germline V gene lookup returns CDR1 SGHNT and CDR2 YENEEA. V lost 5 bases, J lost 0 bases, and 5 bases lay in between. The CDR3 spans 14 residues. CDR3 protein: CASSESSGANVLTF. The CDR3 region has the DNA TGTGCCAGCAGCGAGAGCTCTGGGGCCAACGTCCTGACTTTC.

The V and J genes are TRBV6-1 and TRBJ1-1; possible D gene TRBD1, 5 bases. The germline V gene has CDR1 MNHNS and CDR2 SASEGT. CDR3 length: 15 residues. This chain's CDR3 is CRTQGRALPWTEAFF. In nucleotides, the CDR3 is TGTCGTACCCAGGGAAGGGCATTACCGTGGACTGAAGCTTTCTTT.

This chain joins TRBV6-1 and TRBJ2-5; TRBD2 agrees at 10 bases. CDR3 length: 15 amino acids. Looked up from germline, CDR1 is MNHNS and CDR2 is SASEGT. The V gene end was trimmed by 7 bases and the J gene end by 4 bases; junction bases not matched to a gene: 9. CDR3 DNA: TGTGCCAGCAACCTAAGCGGGGGGGCCGGAGAGACCCAGTACTTC. The encoded protein is CASNLSGGAGETQYF.

The DNA of the CDR3 is TGCGCCAGCCAACTCTCCGGGGAGCTGTTTTTT. It specifies CASQLSGELFF. The chain combines TRBV5-1 with TRBJ2-2, with unresolved D. This CDR3 has 11 amino acids. CDR1 SGHRS and CDR2 YFSETQ come from the germline V gene. Trimming removed 7 bases at V and 6 bases at J, with 7 bases between.

V and J are TRBV5-1 and TRBJ1-2; unclear D gene. Deletions cut 0 bases from V and 4 bases from J, with 10 bases between. The CDR3 runs to 14 residues. The V gene's germline CDR1 is SGHRS and CDR2 YFSETQ. As DNA, the CDR3 is TGCGCCAGCAGCTTGGTGGCAGGTGTCTATGGCTACACCTTC. It codes for CASSLVAGVYGYTF.

J is TRBJ1-1 and V is TRBV9, with TRBD1 matching 8 bases. V trimming: 0 bases; J trimming: 6 bases; junction bases outside the gene matches: 4. Germline CDR1 is SGDLS and CDR2 is YYNGEE. The length of the CDR3 is 14 residues. Written as DNA, the CDR3 is TGTGCCAGCAGCGTAGGACAGGGGTTTTCTGAAGCTTTCTTT. Translation gives CASSVGQGFSEAFF.

The V gene is TRBV9, the J gene TRBJ2-2, with 10 bases aligning to TRBD2. V lost 3 bases, J lost 4 bases, and 9 bases stayed unmatched. CDR1 and CDR2 (germline): SGDLS, YYNGEE. The CDR3 has 17 residues. The CDR3 region is CASSGRSGGASTGELFF. CDR3 DNA: TGTGCCAGCAGCGGTAGAAGCGGGGGGGCCTCCACCGGGGAGCTGTTTTTT.

V is TRBV18 and J is TRBJ1-1; D ambiguous. This CDR3 region has 14 residues. Between the trimmed V and J ends, which lost 0 bases and 1 base, there was a span of 6 bases. The germline V gene has CDR1 KGHSH and CDR2 LQKENI. CDR3 amino acids: CASSPPERNTEAFF. The CDR3 region has the DNA TGTGCCAGCTCACCACCAGAGAGGAACACTGAAGCTTTCTTT.

The rearrangement uses TRBV5-1 and TRBJ1-2, with D unresolved. The V end was cut by 4 bases, the J end by 6 bases, with 13 bases between. The germline V gene has CDR1 SGHRS and CDR2 YFSETQ. The CDR3 is made up of 13 amino acids. The CDR3 is CASSAGSSDGYTF. The CDR3 region has the DNA TGCGCCAGCAGCGCCGGCTCTAGCGATGGCTACACCTTC. The whole variable domain, filled in from reference TRBV5-1 and TRBJ1-2, reads KAGVTQTPRYLIKTRGQQVTLSCSPISGHRSVSWYQQTPGQGLQFLFEYFSETQRNKGNFPGRFSGRQFSNSRSEMNVSTLELGDSALYLCASSAGSSDGYTFGSGTRLTVV.

This clone was counted a few times. The gene calls are TRBV6-5 and TRBJ1-1; D gene unclear. CDR3 size: 15 residues. V was clipped by 0 bases and J by 2 bases, with 10 bases between them. In germline, CDR1 is MNHEY, CDR2 SVGAGI. The DNA of the CDR3 is TGTGCCAGCAGTTACTCGACTCCAGAAAACACTGAAGCTTTCTTT. Residues: CASSYSTPENTEAFF.

The V and J genes are TRBV6-1 and TRBJ1-1; D remains unclear. V was pared by 3 bases and J by 1 base, with 12 bases between. Germline V lookup: CDR1 MNHNS, CDR2 SASEGT. The CDR3 totals 15 residues. The CDR3 spells CASSDLVASNTEAFF. CDR3 nucleotides: TGTGCCAGCAGTGACTTGGTGGCATCGAACACTGAAGCTTTCTTT.

The chain combines TRBV5-1 with TRBJ2-7; maybe TRBD2 (6 bases). Germline values: CDR1 SGHRS, CDR2 YFSETQ. Trimming shortened V by 2 bases and J by 1 base, and 10 bases separated the two germline ends. This CDR3 spans 14 amino acids. This chain's CDR3 is CASSFLGGSYEQYF. The CDR3 coding sequence is TGCGCCAGCAGCTTCCTGGGGGGATCCTACGAGCAGTACTTC.

The chain is built from TRBV25-1 and TRBJ1-1; D gene uncertain. Germline assignment: CDR1 MGHDK and CDR2 SYGVNS. Trimming cost V 1 base and J 3 bases, with 12 bases left between them. The CDR3 covers 15 residues. Written as DNA, the CDR3 is TGTGCCAGCAGTGAATGGACCTCGAGGGACACTGAAGCTTTCTTT. This translates into CASSEWTSRDTEAFF.

The chain links TRBV15 to TRBJ2-2, with TRBD1 matching over 8 bases. Germline values: CDR1 LNHNV, CDR2 YYDKDF (reference sequence). The V segment lost 3 bases and the J segment 5 bases; nucleotides outside the gene matches: 14. CDR3 length equals 18 residues. The CDR3 nucleotides are TGTGCCACCAGCAGGGCCCCGAGACAGGGGAGTAGGACCGGGGAGCTGTTTTTT. It yields the protein CATSRAPRQGSRTGELFF.

This sequence joins TRBV7-2 and TRBJ1-1; D remains ambiguous. From germline, CDR1 is SGHTA and CDR2 FQGNSA. Deletions cut 2 bases from V and 5 bases from J, with 12 bases between. The CDR3 covers 14 residues. CDR3 nucleotide sequence: TGTGCCAGCAGCTTAAATCCTACGGTGACTGAAGCTTTCTTT. It codes for CASSLNPTVTEAFF. The full variable domain, completed using reference TRBV7-2 and TRBJ1-1, is GAGVSQSPSNKVTEKGKDVELRCDPISGHTALYWYRQSLGQGLEFLIYFQGNSAPDKSGLPSDRFSAERTGGSVSTLTIQRTQQEDSAVYLCASSLNPTVTEAFFGQGTRLTVV.

The chain employs TRBV5-6 and TRBJ1-1; 11 nucleotides align to TRBD1. This CDR3 is built from 16 residues. V trimming: 0 bases; J trimming: 10 bases; junction bases outside the gene matches: 11. Germline loops: CDR1 SGHDT, CDR2 YYEEEE. DNA of the CDR3: TGTGCCAGCAGCTTGGGGGCAGGACAGGGGGCAGGCCGAGCTTTCTTT. Amino acid sequence: CASSLGAGQGAGRAFF.

The chain is built from TRBV2 and TRBJ2-1; tentative D call: TRBD1 (5 bases). V was shortened by 6 bases and J by 5 bases, with 11 bases between the two germline ends. The CDR3 covers 13 residues. Germline-derived CDR1 and CDR2 are SNHLY and FYNNEI. The CDR3 DNA is TGTGCCAGCAGGCCGGACATAAACAATGAGCAGTTCTTC. Its protein product is CASRPDINNEQFF.

This clone was seen a few times. V usage is TRBV6-5 and J usage is TRBJ2-7; 7 positions agree with TRBD1. V shed 0 bases, J shed 1 base, and the junction held 3 bases outside the gene matches. Germline CDR1 and CDR2: MNHEY and SVGAGI. The CDR3 covers 15 residues. CDR3 loop: CASSYSSGQSYEQYF. The CDR3 DNA sequence: TGTGCCAGCAGTTACTCGTCGGGACAGTCCTACGAGCAGTACTTC.

This clone was detected only a few times. J is TRBJ2-1 and V is TRBV30, with 9 positions matching TRBD1. Germline loops: CDR1 GTSNPN, CDR2 SVGIG (reference sequence). The CDR3 extends over 13 amino acids. V lost 5 bases to trimming and J lost 8 bases; unmatched junction nucleotides: 7. The CDR3 DNA is TGTGCCTGGGCCGGGACAGGGATCGATGAGCAGTTCTTC. Translated: CAWAGTGIDEQFF.